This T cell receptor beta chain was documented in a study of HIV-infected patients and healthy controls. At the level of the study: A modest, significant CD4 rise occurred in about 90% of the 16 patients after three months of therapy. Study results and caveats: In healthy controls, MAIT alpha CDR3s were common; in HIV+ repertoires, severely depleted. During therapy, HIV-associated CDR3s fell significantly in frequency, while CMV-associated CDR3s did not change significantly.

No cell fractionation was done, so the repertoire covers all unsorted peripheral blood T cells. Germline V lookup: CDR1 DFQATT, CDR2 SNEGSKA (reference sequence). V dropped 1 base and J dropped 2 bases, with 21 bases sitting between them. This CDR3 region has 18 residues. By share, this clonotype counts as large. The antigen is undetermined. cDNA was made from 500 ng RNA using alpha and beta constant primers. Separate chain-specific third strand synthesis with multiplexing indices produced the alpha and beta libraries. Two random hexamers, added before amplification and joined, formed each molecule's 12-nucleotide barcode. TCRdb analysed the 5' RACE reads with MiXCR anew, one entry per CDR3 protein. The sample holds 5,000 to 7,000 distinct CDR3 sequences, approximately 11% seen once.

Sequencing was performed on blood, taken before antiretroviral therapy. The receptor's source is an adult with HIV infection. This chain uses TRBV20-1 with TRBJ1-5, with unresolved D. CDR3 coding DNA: TGCAGTGCTAGAGCCTTTATTTCGGAGCGGATTGGCAATCAGCCCCAGCATTTT. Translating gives CSARAFISERIGNQPQHF.